This T cell receptor beta chain is from a study of control samples from healthy donors and cancer patients. TCRdb's copy holds only in-frame clones and misses some; the assay was immunoSEQ multiplex PCR. The sample contains roughly 150,000 clones, roughly 93% of which appear only once. Sequenced sample: blood. The sequence derives from a man aged 18 to 29 in good health.

CDR3 loop: CASSPPSGGAYEQYF. The CDR3 bases are TGTGCCAGCAGCCCGCCCAGCGGGGGGGCCTACGAGCAGTACTTC. V usage is TRBV3-1 (or the pseudogene TRBV3-2) and J usage is TRBJ2-7; 10 nucleotides match TRBD2. This CDR3 is 15 amino acids long. Germline values: CDR1 LGHDT, CDR2 YNNKEL (reference sequence). The junction had 5 bases not matched to a gene; V was cut back by 4 bases and J by 2 bases.